The entry that follows covers one T cell receptor beta chain sequence. The antigen is unknown. These data belong to a study of beta chain features in type 1 diabetes. Overall study context: In all, 85 million to 130 million sorted cells from all samples were analyzed. Study outcomes and limitations: Moderate but significant shortening of TCRB CDR3s was recorded in all four CD4+ subsets from Type 1 diabetes patients.

Expressed TCRB transcripts were sequenced because the isolated RNA had all been reverse transcribed beforehand. The protocol was immunoSEQ multiplex PCR, while the TCRdb copy is restricted to in-frame clones and leaves out a portion. The table records fewer than 200,000 clones, 9% to 12% of them present only once. CDR1 ENHRY and CDR2 SYGVKD come from the germline V gene. The CDR3 extends over 16 amino acids. Trimming cost V 8 bases and J 7 bases; bases outside gene matches: 12. The V and J genes are TRBV10-3 and TRBJ2-1; 12 bases map to TRBD2. The receptor was derived from a man between 25 and 39 years old with type 1 diabetes. The sample taken for sequencing was central memory CD4+ T cells from blood. The CDR3 here is CAISLAGGGATNEQFF. The CDR3 bases are TGTGCCATCTCACTAGCGGGAGGCGGCGCCACAAATGAGCAGTTCTTC.